One T cell receptor beta chain is described in this entry. This entry is derived from a study of shared clonotypes between healthy human individuals. Libraries were prepared by immunoSEQ multiplex PCR; TCRdb keeps only in-frame clonotypes and omits some of them. The repertoire holds about 490,000 clones, 76% seen once, with under 15% in the top ten. CDR1 is KGHSH, CDR2 LQKENI, per germline. CDR3 length: 17 residues. V was trimmed by 3 bases and J by 0 bases, leaving 18 bases between them. The sequencing sample was made of PBMCs. This chain uses TRBV18 with TRBJ2-7; D unresolved. This clonotype was sampled from a woman between 35 and 50 years old in good health. Some clones in this sample may be carry-over from other donors' samples. The DNA of the CDR3 is TGTGCCAGCTCACCCACTACGCCTGGGTTGGTCTCCTACGAGCAGTACTTC. Amino acid sequence: CASSPTTPGLVSYEQYF.